Below are 21 T cell receptor beta chains sequenced from a single sample in a study of sequential checkpoint blockade in melanoma. This sample's treatment: randomized to nivolumab then ipilimumab (arm A) or the reverse (arm B). Data came from immunoSEQ multiplex PCR; TCRdb stores just in-frame clones and leaves some out. The sample yields 15,000 to 20,000 clones, roughly 73% seen once. This material consisted of CD8+ T cells sorted from blood (inferred from file names), taken from a patient given nivolumab and ipilimumab in sequence. These receptors were collected from a human donor with melanoma.

J is TRBJ2-7 and V is TRBV7-3, with TRBD2 as a possible D gene (6 bases). V was trimmed by 3 bases and J by 4 bases, leaving 19 bases between them. This CDR3 region has 16 residues. CDR1 is SGHTA and CDR2 is FQGTGA in the germline V gene. The CDR3, as DNA: TGTGCCAGCAGCTTTGGAGGGCCTCGACTACAATACGAGCAGTACGTC. It yields the protein CASSFGGPRLQYEQYV.

The J gene is TRBJ2-7, the V gene TRBV15; a weak D match, TRBD1 (6 bases). Germline lookup yields CDR1 LNHNV and CDR2 YYDKDF (reference sequence). V dropped 1 base and J dropped 3 bases, with 13 bases sitting between them. This CDR3 has 15 residues. The CDR3 spells CATSRAGHGYYEQYF. The CDR3 nucleotides read TGTGCCACCAGCAGAGCGGGACATGGGTACTACGAGCAGTACTTC.

The V gene is TRBV9, the J gene TRBJ2-2; TRBD2 matches at 8 bases. CDR1 is SGDLS, CDR2 YYNGEE, per germline. V lost 4 bases, J lost 4 bases, and 6 bases stayed unmatched. This CDR3 is built from 15 residues. This chain's CDR3 is CASSPGGGPTGELFF. CDR3 DNA: TGTGCCAGCAGCCCCGGGGGGGGCCCCACCGGGGAGCTGTTTTTT.

The chain recombines TRBV9 with TRBJ1-1; 9 bases fit TRBD1. The ends lost 3 bases at V and 4 bases at J; junction bases unmatched: 7. The germline CDR1 and CDR2 sequences are SGDLS and YYNGEE. The CDR3 sequence is 15 residues long. CDR3 nucleotide sequence: TGTGCCAGCAGCGAAAACAGGGGGCGGGGCACTGAAGCTTTCTTT. As protein: CASSENRGRGTEAFF. Full variable domain (remainder filled in from reference TRBV9 and TRBJ1-1): DSGVTQTPKHLITATGQRVTLRCSPRSGDLSVYWYQQSLDQGLQFLIQYYNGEERAKGNILERFSAQQFPDLHSELNLSSLELGDSALYFCASSENRGRGTEAFFGQGTRLTVV.

The chain carries TRBV5-6 and TRBJ1-1; 8 nucleotides line up with TRBD1. J was trimmed by 7 bases and V by 4 bases; bases with no gene match: 6. CDR1 is SGHDT and CDR2 is YYEEEE in the germline V gene. This CDR3 spans 13 amino acids. Here the CDR3 DNA reads TGTGCCAGCAGCCTAGGACAGGGAGGTGAAGCTTTCTTT. Its translation is CASSLGQGGEAFF.

This chain uses TRBV27 with TRBJ2-1; D unresolved. The CDR3 is made up of 13 amino acids. CDR1 and CDR2 from the germline V gene are MNHEY and SMNVEV (reference sequence). Trimming pared 3 bases from V and 7 bases from J, leaving 10 bases between. CDR3 residues: CASSFFGFNEQFF. As DNA, the CDR3 is TGTGCCAGCAGTTTTTTCGGTTTTAATGAGCAGTTCTTC.

The chain combines TRBV5-6 with TRBJ2-7; D is uncertain. The CDR3 extends over 13 amino acids. The V gene lost 3 bases and the J gene lost 1 base, with 8 bases spanning the gap. From germline, CDR1 is SGHDT and CDR2 YYEEEE. For the CDR3, the DNA is TGTGCCAGCAGCTCGTCCGGGTCCTACGAGCAGTACTTC. This gives the protein CASSSSGSYEQYF.

V is TRBV9 and J is TRBJ2-2; 7 bases are a match to TRBD2. Germline assignment: CDR1 SGDLS and CDR2 YYNGEE. The CDR3 has 16 residues. Trimming removed 2 bases from V and 1 base from J; junction bases left unmatched: 5. The CDR3 DNA follows: TGTGCCAGCAGCGTTCGGCTAGCGGAGAACACCGGGGAGCTGTTTTTT. This sequence encodes CASSVRLAENTGELFF.

This clone appeared a few times. J is TRBJ2-1 and V is TRBV7-9; 7 bases match TRBD1. Trimming at V came to 6 bases and at J to 15 bases, leaving 8 bases not matched to a gene. CDR1 and CDR2 from the germline V gene are SEHNR and FQNEAQ (reference sequence). The CDR3 totals 11 residues. CDR3 DNA: TGTGCCAGCAGGACAGGGCGGTCGCCGTTCTTC. It translates to CASRTGRSPFF. The full variable domain, completed using reference TRBV7-9 and TRBJ2-1, is DTGVSQNPRHKITKRGQNVTFRCDPISEHNRLYWYRQTLGQGPEFLTYFQNEAQLEKSRLLSDRFSAERPKGSFSTLEIQRTEQGDSAMYLCASRTGRSPFFGPGTRLTVL.

The V and J genes are TRBV9 and TRBJ2-5; 8 nucleotides align to TRBD2. The germline V gene encodes CDR1 SGDLS and CDR2 YYNGEE. V dropped 0 bases and J dropped 2; count of bases not matched to a gene: 6. This CDR3 has 16 amino acids. The CDR3 here is CASSVARGANQETQYF. CDR3 nucleotide sequence: TGTGCCAGCAGCGTAGCGCGGGGGGCCAATCAAGAGACCCAGTACTTC.

The chain joins TRBV5-1 to TRBJ2-1; 8 positions agree with TRBD2. Germline CDR1 SGHRS, CDR2 YFSETQ. V shed 7 bases and J 9 bases; nucleotides not matched to a gene: 3. This CDR3 region has 11 residues. For the CDR3, the DNA is TGCGCCAGCGCGGGGGGCGTTGAGCAGTTCTTC. Residues: CASAGGVEQFF. Together with reference TRBV5-1 and TRBJ2-1, the CDR3 gives the full variable domain: KAGVTQTPRYLIKTRGQQVTLSCSPISGHRSVSWYQQTPGQGLQFLFEYFSETQRNKGNFPGRFSGRQFSNSRSEMNVSTLELGDSALYLCASAGGVEQFFGPGTRLTVL.

The chain uses TRBV5-1 and TRBJ2-1; D may be TRBD2 (5 bases). V lost 6 bases to trimming and J lost 15 bases, with 13 bases between them. The CDR3 sequence is 10 residues long. Per the germline V gene, CDR1 is SGHRS and CDR2 is YFSETQ. The CDR3 loop reads CASKGATVFF. Here the CDR3 DNA reads TGCGCCAGCAAGGGAGCGACGGTGTTCTTC.

Only a few counts were recorded for this clone. V and J are TRBV6-1 and TRBJ2-7; 7 positions match TRBD1. CDR1 is MNHNS, CDR2 SASEGT, per germline. The CDR3 has 14 amino acids. Trimming cost V 8 bases and J 0 bases; bases outside gene matches: 7. The CDR3 protein is CASGETGTSYEQYF. The CDR3 DNA reads as TGTGCCAGCGGGGAGACAGGGACCTCCTACGAGCAGTACTTC.

The chain carries TRBV11-3 and TRBJ2-3, with 7 bases aligning to TRBD2. CDR1 and CDR2 from the germline V gene are SGHNT and YENEEA. The CDR3 sequence is 16 residues long. Trimming took 6 bases from V and 2 from J; bases not matched to a gene: 11. For the CDR3, the DNA is TGTGCCAGCAGTCCGGGAGGCCAGCATCCCACAGATACGCAGTATTTT. Encoded protein: CASSPGGQHPTDTQYF.

The chain is built from TRBV5-1 and TRBJ2-1; 7 nucleotides align to TRBD1. The CDR3 consists of 14 residues. V was pared by 3 bases and J by 5 bases, with 5 bases of the junction left unmatched. Germline V CDR1 and CDR2: SGHRS, YFSETQ. The CDR3 nucleotides read TGCGCCAGCAGCTCAACAGGGGTCAACAATGAGCAGTTCTTC. It encodes CASSSTGVNNEQFF.

This sequence joins TRBV23-1 and TRBJ2-5; TRBD2 matches 10 bases. TRBV23-1 counts as an open reading frame of uncertain function. V lost 6 bases, J lost 1 base, and 5 bases stayed unmatched. The CDR3 is 15 residues long. CDR3 coding DNA: TGCGCCAGCAGCCAAGAGCGGGGGGGCCAAGAGACCCAGTACTTC. It translates to CASSQERGGQETQYF.

This rearrangement joins TRBV28 to TRBJ2-6; no reliable D call. V lost 4 bases and J lost 5, with 21 bases in between. The germline CDR1 and CDR2 sequences are MDHEN and SYDVKM. CDR3 length: 18 amino acids. CDR3 sequence reads: CASSSVFLTQSRANVLTF. In DNA, the CDR3 is TGTGCCAGCAGTTCGGTATTCTTGACACAAAGTCGGGCCAACGTCCTGACTTTC.

The genes are TRBV10-2 and TRBJ2-2; 11 bases match TRBD1. CDR3 length equals 15 residues. V lost 5 bases to trimming and J lost 6 bases; unmatched junction nucleotides: 5. CDR1 WSHSY and CDR2 SAAADI come from the germline V gene. CDR3 in DNA: TGCGCCAGCAGTTCCGGGACAGGGGGGGCCGGGGAGCTGTTTTTT. Encoded protein: CASSSGTGGAGELFF.

The rearrangement links TRBV29-1 to TRBJ1-2; 9 nucleotides agree with TRBD1. The CDR3 has 12 amino acids. From germline, CDR1 is SQVTM and CDR2 ANQGSEA. Unmatched junction bases numbered 5, after V lost 4 bases and J lost 8 bases. CDR3 DNA: TGCAGCGTTGGCGGGACAGGGCCCGGCTACACCTTC. It yields the protein CSVGGTGPGYTF. Full variable domain (outside the CDR3, taken from reference TRBV29-1 and TRBJ1-2): SAVISQKPSRDICQRGTSLTIQCQVDSQVTMMFWYRQQPGQSLTLIATANQGSEATYESGFVIDKFPISRPNLTFSTLTVSNMSPEDSSIYLCSVGGTGPGYTFGSGTRLTVV.

The gene calls are TRBV12-5 and TRBJ2-7, with 9 bases aligning to TRBD1. The CDR3 runs 15 residues. Trimming took 5 bases from V and 6 from J; bases not matched to a gene: 11. Germline CDR1 LGHNT, CDR2 FRNRAP. CDR3 amino acids: CASGPPRDRACEQYV. CDR3 DNA: TGTGCTAGTGGTCCCCCGAGGGACAGGGCTTGCGAGCAGTACGTC.

As concerns this clone: This CDR3 is also generated by other DNA sequences in the sample. The CDR3 is CASSLTGEDSPLHF. In DNA, the CDR3 is TGTGCCAGCAGCTTGACAGGAGAGGATTCACCCCTCCACTTT. This rearrangement joins TRBV7-9 to TRBJ1-6; weak D call: TRBD1 (6 bases). CDR3 length equals 14 residues. The V gene's germline CDR1 is SEHNR and CDR2 FQNEAQ (reference sequence). Trimming left V 3 bases short and J 8 bases short, with 11 bases between. The full variable domain, with the rest looked up from reference TRBV7-9 and TRBJ1-6, is DTGVSQNPRHKITKRGQNVTFRCDPISEHNRLYWYRQTLGQGPEFLTYFQNEAQLEKSRLLSDRFSAERPKGSFSTLEIQRTEQGDSAMYLCASSLTGEDSPLHFGNGTRLTVT.